This T cell receptor (beta chain) was observed in a study of blood T cell repertoires in COVID-19. Study as a whole: Material from acute and convalescent COVID-19 was sourced from the United States, Italy and Spain.

Under the authors' procedure: Nucleated cell number was recorded as an estimate derived from reference gene primer amplification. The protocol was immunoSEQ multiplex PCR, while the TCRdb copy is restricted to in-frame clones and leaves out a portion. That table furnishes V, J and clone size, whereas the DNA furnished D and trimming. In the table there are some 320,000 clones, over 85% of which are singletons. Participants spanned ages about 18 to 90 years and resided in 20 to 25 US areas. Assignment of participants to cohorts was predicated upon participant-reported clinical history. V was pared by 3 bases and J by 4 bases, with 15 bases between. The CDR3 has 15 amino acids. Germline CDR1 and CDR2: MNHEY and SMNVEV (reference sequence).

The material sequenced was PBMCs or T cells enriched from blood (not recorded which). The chain has TRBV27 and TRBJ1-2; the D gene is possibly TRBD1 (5 bases). The source of this sequence is a man between 60 and 75 years old who had recovered from COVID-19. CDR3 coding DNA: TGTGCCAGCAGTTTTATAGGGGATCAAATCTATGGCTACACCTTC. Translation: CASSFIGDQIYGYTF.